These 30 T cell receptor beta chains originate from one sample sequenced in a study of cytomegalovirus exposure and HLA in healthy donors. Amplification used 60 Vbeta primers and 13 Jbeta primers. Profiled with immunoSEQ multiplex PCR; TCRdb holds only in-frame clones, not every one. This sample has more than 150,000 clones, with about three quarters found just once. Sequenced material: PBMCs. Receptors originate from a woman aged 45-59 years in good health and CMV-seropositive.

This rearrangement joins TRBV7-3 to TRBJ1-5; D is undetermined. The V end lost 2 bases, the J end lost 3 bases, and 11 bases lay between the germline ends. CDR1 SGHTA and CDR2 FQGTGA come from the germline V gene. The CDR3 is 15 amino acids. The CDR3 DNA is TGTGCCAGCAGCTTACTGAGGGCCCCCAATCAGCCCCAGCATTTT. Its translation: CASSLLRAPNQPQHF.

This clone was counted only a few times. V gene TRBV19 combines with J gene TRBJ1-5; D is unresolved. V was shortened by 5 bases and J by 11 bases, with 10 bases between the two germline ends. The CDR3 totals 11 residues. Germline CDR1 LNHDA, CDR2 SQIVND (reference sequence). The CDR3 sequence is CASSVRGSQHF. Here the CDR3 DNA reads TGTGCCAGTAGTGTACGAGGGTCCCAGCATTTT.

The chain is built from TRBV11-2 and TRBJ1-5; the D is unclear. Trimming left V 1 base short and J 0 bases short, with 10 bases between. This CDR3 spans 16 amino acids. The germline gives CDR1 SGHAT, CDR2 FQNNGV. CDR3 sequence (DNA): TGTGCCAGCAGCTTAGGGATCCGGAGTAGCAATCAGCCCCAGCATTTT. It codes for CASSLGIRSSNQPQHF.

The chain joins TRBV10-1 to TRBJ2-1; the match to TRBD1 covers 9 bases. This CDR3 is built from 17 residues. The germline gives CDR1 WNHNN, CDR2 SYGVQD (reference sequence). Losses at the gene ends were 0 bases for V and 4 bases for J; bases not matched to a gene: 7. The CDR3 loop reads CASSESGQGRGYNEQFF. The CDR3 coding sequence is TGCGCCAGCAGTGAGTCGGGACAGGGAAGGGGGTACAATGAGCAGTTCTTC.

The V gene is TRBV10-3, the J gene TRBJ1-2; D is unclear. Trimming stripped 3 bases from V and 8 bases from J, with 19 bases between. In germline, CDR1 is ENHRY, CDR2 SYGVKD. This CDR3 is built from 15 residues. CDR3 coding DNA: TGTGCCATCAGTGAAGGATCCGCTGGGTTGGAGGGCTACACCTTC. Its translation is CAISEGSAGLEGYTF.

The chain recombines TRBV12-2 with TRBJ2-1; TRBD2, the D gene given by the table, was not confirmed from the DNA. TRBV12-2 is a documented pseudogene. This CDR3 has 17 residues. Here the CDR3 reads CASRLALASGRVDEQFF. The DNA for the CDR3 is TGTGCAAGTCGCTTAGCGTTGGCTAGCGGGAGAGTGGATGAGCAGTTCTTC.

V usage is TRBV2 and J usage is TRBJ2-3, with unresolved D. This CDR3 has 12 amino acids. V was trimmed by 6 bases and J by 1 base, leaving 5 bases between them. In germline, CDR1 is SNHLY, CDR2 FYNNEI. In nucleotides, the CDR3 is TGTGCCAGCAGCTACGGCACAGATACGCAGTATTTT. Translation gives CASSYGTDTQYF.

The V and J genes are TRBV11-2 and TRBJ2-1, with TRBD2 as a possible D gene (6 bases). The CDR3 contains 15 residues. The V and J ends lost 5 bases and 6 bases respectively, with 17 bases between them. CDR1 is SGHAT and CDR2 is FQNNGV in the germline V gene. CDR3 protein: CASSRPGLASNEQFF. As DNA, the CDR3 is TGTGCCAGCAGCCGACCGGGACTGGCCTCCAATGAGCAGTTCTTC.

The chain couples TRBV18 to TRBJ1-1; D is perhaps TRBD1 (6 bases). The CDR3 consists of 17 residues. Germline V gene sequence: CDR1 KGHSH, CDR2 LQKENI. V lost 3 bases, J lost 1 base, and 18 bases lay in between. This CDR3 is CASSPGGGARQNTEAFF. The CDR3, as DNA: TGTGCCAGCTCACCGGGAGGGGGGGCGCGTCAGAACACTGAAGCTTTCTTT.

The rearrangement uses TRBV2 and TRBJ1-4, with D uncertain. The germline V gene has CDR1 SNHLY and CDR2 FYNNEI. V lost 7 bases and J lost 8, with 11 bases in between. This CDR3 has 12 amino acids. This chain's CDR3 is CASTPEGEKLFF. CDR3 DNA: TGTGCCAGCACTCCTGAGGGAGAAAAACTGTTTTTT.

The rearrangement joins TRBV9 to TRBJ2-7; no clear D gene. V lost 4 bases to trimming and J lost 2 bases, with 19 bases between them. Per the germline V gene, CDR1 is SGDLS and CDR2 is YYNGEE. The CDR3 has 16 residues. Written as DNA, the CDR3 is TGTGCCAGCAGCTTCCTTGCAGGTGGCGTCCCCTACGAGCAGTACTTC. Translating gives CASSFLAGGVPYEQYF. Full variable domain (missing parts from reference TRBV9 and TRBJ2-7): DSGVTQTPKHLITATGQRVTLRCSPRSGDLSVYWYQQSLDQGLQFLIQYYNGEERAKGNILERFSAQQFPDLHSELNLSSLELGDSALYFCASSFLAGGVPYEQYFGPGTRLTVT.

There are a few counts of this clone. The chain uses TRBV25-1 and TRBJ1-1, with 8 bases fitting TRBD1. The CDR3 is 14 amino acids. J lost 5 bases, V lost 5 bases, and 7 bases had no gene match. Germline V gene lookup returns CDR1 MGHDK and CDR2 SYGVNS. CDR3 amino acids: CASSPGGAETEAFF. The CDR3 DNA follows: TGTGCCAGCAGTCCAGGGGGCGCGGAGACTGAAGCTTTCTTT.

This sequence joins TRBV29-1 and TRBJ2-1; D is possibly TRBD1 (6 bases). Trimming shortened V by 3 bases and J by 0 bases, and 9 bases separated the two germline ends. Per the germline V gene, CDR1 is SQVTM and CDR2 is ANQGSEA. The CDR3 has 14 residues. CDR3 amino acids: CSVDEDSSYNEQFF. The CDR3, as DNA: TGCAGCGTTGACGAGGACAGCTCCTACAATGAGCAGTTCTTC.

This chain links TRBV13 with TRBJ2-1; D perhaps matches TRBD1 (6 bases). The CDR3 is 15 residues long. Germline V lookup: CDR1 PRHDT, CDR2 FYEKMQ (reference sequence). Trimming took 3 bases from V and 5 from J, leaving 14 bases between them. Written as DNA, the CDR3 is TGTGCCAGCAGCTTTTGGGCAGGGGCGAACAATGAGCAGTTCTTC. Residues: CASSFWAGANNEQFF.

This clone showed up just a few times. V usage is TRBV9 and J usage is TRBJ2-1; D remains unclear. Germline CDR1 reads SGDLS; CDR2 reads YYNGEE. Trimming left V 6 bases short and J 0 bases short, with 13 bases between. The CDR3 contains 15 residues. The DNA of the CDR3 is TGTGCCAGCAACTCGGCGGCGAGCTCCTACAATGAGCAGTTCTTC. It translates to CASNSAASSYNEQFF.

The chain employs TRBV7-2 and TRBJ2-7, with TRBD1 identical over 10 bases. Unmatched junction bases numbered 4, after V lost 2 bases and J lost 6 bases. This CDR3 spans 14 amino acids. CDR1 is SGHTA and CDR2 is FQGNSA in the germline V gene. The CDR3 here is CASSLRQGASEQYF. CDR3 DNA: TGTGCCAGCAGCTTAAGACAGGGGGCGAGCGAGCAGTACTTC.

This clone appeared a few times. V is TRBV4-1 and J is TRBJ2-1; 13 bases agree with TRBD2. V dropped 6 bases and J dropped 10; count of bases not matched to a gene: 18. Germline CDR1 is MGHRA and CDR2 is YSYEKL. The CDR3 runs to 18 residues. CDR3 region: CASSPKFSTSGGPMEQFF. In DNA, the CDR3 is TGCGCCAGCAGTCCTAAATTTTCGACTAGCGGGGGGCCCATGGAGCAGTTCTTC.

The rearrangement links TRBV5-4 to TRBJ2-7; 9 positions agree with TRBD2. Trimming at V came to 0 bases and at J to 2 bases, leaving 3 bases not matched to a gene. In germline, CDR1 is SGHNT, CDR2 YYREEE (reference sequence). This CDR3 is built from 15 residues. DNA for the CDR3: TGTGCCAGCAGCTTGGCCGGCGGGAGGGCCTACGAGCAGTACTTC. Translated: CASSLAGGRAYEQYF.

The rearrangement uses TRBV5-4 and TRBJ2-3; D is perhaps TRBD2 (6 bases). Germline CDR1 reads SGHNT; CDR2 reads YYREEE (reference sequence). CDR3 length equals 14 residues. The CDR3 DNA follows: TGTGCGACCGGGGGTACCACTAGCACAGATACGCAGTATTTT. It specifies CATGGTTSTDTQYF.

V usage is TRBV5-4 and J usage is TRBJ2-5, with D maybe TRBD1 (5 bases). This CDR3 is 14 amino acids long. Germline lookup yields CDR1 SGHNT and CDR2 YYREEE (reference sequence). Trimming stripped 3 bases from V and 1 base from J, with 10 bases between. The CDR3 nucleotides are TGTGCCAGCAGCTCTCCAGGGCCCCAAGAGACCCAGTACTTC. This gives the protein CASSSPGPQETQYF. The whole variable domain, filled in from reference TRBV5-4 and TRBJ2-5, reads ETGVTQSPTHLIKTRGQQVTLRCSSQSGHNTVSWYQQALGQGPQFIFQYYREEENGRGNFPPRFSGLQFPNYSSELNVNALELDDSALYLCASSSPGPQETQYFGPGTRLLVL.

The V and J genes are TRBV7-2 and TRBJ1-3; no clear D gene. This CDR3 has 17 residues. Trimming shortened V by 5 bases and J by 0 bases, and 17 bases separated the two germline ends. Germline CDR1 is SGHTA and CDR2 is FQGNSA. In DNA, the CDR3 is TGTGCCAGCAGCCCGGCAATGGGAGTTCTCTCTGGAAACACCATATATTTT. This gives the protein CASSPAMGVLSGNTIYF.

This clone has more than one count but fewer than ten. The rearrangement joins TRBV30 to TRBJ1-2; 9 positions agree with TRBD1. This CDR3 is 15 amino acids long. Germline trimming cut 4 bases from V and 5 bases from J; bases unmatched to any gene: 11. From germline, CDR1 is GTSNPN and CDR2 SVGIG (reference sequence). The DNA for the CDR3 is TGTGCCTGGATCGTGACAGGGGGTTTAGGGTATGGCTACACCTTC. Translating it yields CAWIVTGGLGYGYTF.

This chain links TRBV2 with TRBJ2-7; D is ambiguous. The ends were cut back, 4 bases at V and 3 bases at J, with 7 bases in the middle. Germline-derived CDR1 and CDR2 are SNHLY and FYNNEI. The CDR3 length is 12 residues. CDR3 sequence reads: CASSGLIYEQYF. In nucleotides, the CDR3 is TGTGCCAGCAGTGGACTTATCTACGAGCAGTACTTC. Full variable domain (outside the CDR3, taken from reference TRBV2 and TRBJ2-7): EPEVTQTPSHQVTQMGQEVILRCVPISNHLYFYWYRQILGQKVEFLVSFYNNEISEKSEIFDDQFSVERPDGSNFTLKIRSTKLEDSAMYFCASSGLIYEQYFGPGTRLTVT.

This chain uses TRBV7-8 with TRBJ2-7, with 10 positions matching TRBD1. V lost 8 bases, J lost 2 bases, and 6 bases stayed unmatched. Germline CDR1 reads SGHVS; CDR2 reads FQNEAQ. This CDR3 region has 14 residues. CDR3 sequence: CASRRDRGPYEQYF. The CDR3 DNA reads TGTGCCAGCCGCCGGGACAGGGGTCCCTACGAGCAGTACTTC.

The chain joins TRBV5-1 to TRBJ2-1; D is ambiguous. Germline V lookup: CDR1 SGHRS, CDR2 YFSETQ. V lost 4 bases to trimming and J lost 4 bases, with 12 bases between them. This CDR3 has 14 residues. In DNA form, the CDR3 reads TGCGCCAGCAGCGCAGACCGAGGATACAATGAGCAGTTCTTC. Protein sequence: CASSADRGYNEQFF.

In regard to this clone: The junction departs from the called germline gene at one end, perhaps through a read error. The chain joins TRBV7-7 to TRBJ2-1; D is ambiguous. Germline V CDR1 and CDR2: SSHAT, FNYEAQ (reference sequence). The CDR3 has 13 residues. The CDR3 nucleotides read TGTGCTAGCAGCTTAGAGTCCGGCAATGAGCAGTTCTTC. Translating it yields CASSLESGNEQFF.

This clone was counted a few times. The chain employs TRBV18 and TRBJ2-3; TRBD1 matches 9 bases. Germline loops: CDR1 KGHSH, CDR2 LQKENI. The CDR3 consists of 15 residues. V trimming: 5 bases; J trimming: 1 base; junction bases outside the gene matches: 4. CDR3 sequence: CASSSWDRGTDTQYF. The CDR3 DNA follows: TGTGCCAGCTCATCTTGGGACAGGGGCACAGATACGCAGTATTTT.

This clone was seen more than once but under ten times. This chain uses TRBV15 with TRBJ1-2; TRBD1 matches 8 bases. CDR3 length equals 16 residues. V lost 0 bases, J lost 5 bases, and 8 bases stayed unmatched. Germline CDR1 is LNHNV and CDR2 is YYDKDF (reference sequence). In nucleotides, the CDR3 is TGTGCCACCAGCAGAGATGACAGGGGATACGGGTATGGCTACACCTTC. As protein: CATSRDDRGYGYGYTF.

This chain joins TRBV7-6 and TRBJ2-2; TRBD2 agrees at 9 bases. The CDR3 runs 17 residues. CDR1 and CDR2 from the germline V gene are SGHVS and FNYEAQ. J was trimmed by 2 bases and V by 4 bases; bases with no gene match: 8. The CDR3 loop is CASSSQRLAANTGELFF. In nucleotides, the CDR3 is TGTGCCAGCAGCTCTCAGAGACTAGCGGCCAACACCGGGGAGCTGTTTTTT.

This chain uses TRBV9 with TRBJ2-5; D may be TRBD1 (5 bases). This CDR3 contains 16 residues. The germline V and J ends were trimmed by 4 bases and 4 bases, with 20 bases remaining between them. CDR1 SGDLS and CDR2 YYNGEE come from the germline V gene. The DNA of the CDR3 is TGTGCCAGCAGCCCTGGCGTAGGGGTGAGAGGAGAGACCCAGTACTTC. Amino acids: CASSPGVGVRGETQYF.